This T cell receptor beta chain was sequenced for a study of immune cell composition in non-small cell lung cancer. Concerning this clone: No antigen is known for it.

Findings of the study overall: Adenocarcinomas with higher top tumour-associated clone frequency had more reactive TILs. Shared sequences between tumour-reactive and dominant in vivo clones were not proven.

Sequencing was performed with immunoSEQ multiplex PCR; in TCRdb, only in-frame clones are kept and a portion is missing. The profile shows thousands of clones, about two thirds of them singletons. Normal lung sampling was at least 3 cm from the tumour, as distant as possible. The sample taken for sequencing was non-adjacent lung tissue. The clonotype originates from a human donor with non-small cell lung cancer.

The CDR3 DNA reads as TGTGCCAGCAGAGGACTAGCGGGGGGGCTCAATACAGATACGCAGTATTTT. This translates into CASRGLAGGLNTDTQYF. The chain has TRBV7-2 and TRBJ2-3; 15 nucleotides align to TRBD2. This CDR3 spans 17 amino acids. CDR1 is SGHTA and CDR2 is FQGNSA in the germline V gene. Germline trimming cut 6 bases from V and 3 bases from J; bases unmatched to any gene: 7.